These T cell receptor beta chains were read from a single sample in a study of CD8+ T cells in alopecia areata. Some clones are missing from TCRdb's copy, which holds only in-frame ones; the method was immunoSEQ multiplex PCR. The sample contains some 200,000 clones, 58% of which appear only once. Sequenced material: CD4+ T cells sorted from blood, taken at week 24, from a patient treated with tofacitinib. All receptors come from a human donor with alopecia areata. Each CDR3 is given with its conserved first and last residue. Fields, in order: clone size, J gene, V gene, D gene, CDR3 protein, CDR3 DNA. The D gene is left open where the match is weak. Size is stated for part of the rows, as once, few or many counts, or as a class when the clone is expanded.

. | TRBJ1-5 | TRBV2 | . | CASSINEDQPQHF | TGTGCCAGCAGCATTAACGAGGATCAGCCCCAGCATTTT
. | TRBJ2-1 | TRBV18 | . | CASSPPDSLQFF | TGTGCCAGCTCACCTCCGGACAGTCTTCAGTTCTTC
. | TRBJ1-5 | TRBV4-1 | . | CASSQEPNQPQHF | TGCGCCAGCAGCCAAGAGCCCAATCAGCCCCAGCATTTT
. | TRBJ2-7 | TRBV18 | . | CASSPRSNAYEQYF | TGTGCCAGCTCACCACGGTCCAATGCCTACGAGCAGTACTTC
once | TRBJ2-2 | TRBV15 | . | CATSRLYTGELFF | TGTGCCACCAGCAGATTATACACCGGGGAGCTGTTTTTT
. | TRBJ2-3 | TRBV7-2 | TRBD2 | CASSLGLAGADTQYF | TGTGCCAGCAGCTTAGGACTAGCGGGAGCAGATACGCAGTATTTT
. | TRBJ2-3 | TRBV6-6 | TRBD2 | CASSYGGLAGADTQYF | TGTGCCAGCAGTTACGGGGGACTAGCGGGAGCGGATACGCAGTATTTT
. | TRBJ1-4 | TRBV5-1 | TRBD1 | CASSYGTVNEKLFF | TGCGCCAGCAGCTACGGGACAGTTAATGAAAAACTGTTTTTT
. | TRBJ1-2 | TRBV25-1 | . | CASSEGDVSGYTF | TGTGCCAGCAGTGAAGGAGACGTTAGTGGCTACACCTTC
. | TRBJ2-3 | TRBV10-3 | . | CAISGRGGRGPTTDTQYF | TGTGCCATCAGTGGGCGGGGCGGCCGGGGACCGACAACAGATACGCAGTATTTT
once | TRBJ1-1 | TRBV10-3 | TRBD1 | CASSYSGQANTEAFF | TGTGCCAGCAGTTACTCGGGACAGGCGAACACTGAAGCTTTCTTT
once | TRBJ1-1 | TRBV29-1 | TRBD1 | CSVDVTGGYTEAFF | TGCAGCGTTGATGTTACAGGGGGATACACTGAAGCTTTCTTT
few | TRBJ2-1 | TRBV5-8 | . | CASSPDVGGNEQFF | TGTGCCAGCAGCCCCGACGTAGGGGGCAATGAGCAGTTCTTC
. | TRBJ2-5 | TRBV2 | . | CASSLSGTPPETQYF | TGTGCCAGCAGTCTATCCGGGACACCTCCCGAGACCCAGTACTTC
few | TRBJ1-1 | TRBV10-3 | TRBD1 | CAIASGGVTEAFF | TGTGCCATCGCCTCAGGGGGCGTCACTGAAGCTTTCTTT
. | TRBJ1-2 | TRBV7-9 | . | CASSIGQQFYGYTF | TGTGCCAGCAGCATCGGACAGCAATTTTATGGCTACACCTTC
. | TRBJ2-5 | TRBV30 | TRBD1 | CALEGDRDFQETQYF | TGTGCCTTAGAAGGGGACAGAGACTTTCAAGAGACCCAGTACTTC
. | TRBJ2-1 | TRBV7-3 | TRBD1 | CASSLDRENEQFF | TGTGCCAGCAGCTTGGACAGGGAGAATGAGCAGTTCTTC
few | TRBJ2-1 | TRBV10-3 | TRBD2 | CATAMVGTSEVEQFF | TGTGCCACTGCGATGGTTGGGACTAGTGAGGTTGAGCAGTTCTTC
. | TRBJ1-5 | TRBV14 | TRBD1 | CASSRDRDQPQHF | TGTGCCAGCAGTCGGGACAGAGATCAGCCCCAGCATTTT
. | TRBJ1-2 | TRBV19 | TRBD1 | CASLKNRGLHGYTF | TGTGCCAGTCTTAAAAACAGGGGACTCCATGGCTACACCTTC
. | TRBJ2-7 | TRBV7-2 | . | CASSRGHSSDEQYF | TGTGCCAGCAGCCGAGGGCACTCTTCAGACGAGCAGTACTTC